This TCR beta chain was identified in a study of regulatory T cells in long-lasting Graves disease. This clonotype was found a few times. Germline V gives CDR1 LNHDA, CDR2 SQIVND (reference sequence). The CDR3 has 15 amino acids. J gave up 6 bases and V 5 bases, and 9 bases lay outside the gene matches. HTBI primers from iRepertoire and Arm-PCR of CDR3 regions yielded the TCR beta libraries. In the source study's methods: Sequenced samples collectively carried roughly 60 TRBV and 14 TRBJ segments. Via MiXCR, TCRdb re-called the multiplex PCR reads, giving one row per CDR3 protein. TCRdb, rather than the study authors, made the V and J calls. The sample gives almost 450,000 distinct CDR3 sequences, roughly 15% of which show up once; around 10% is in the top ten. Time point specified: newly diagnosed GD, antithyroid drugs for less than 3 months. PBMC-extracted RNA yielded the TCR library. The data were also submitted as part of a second study, on T cells in Graves' hyperthyroidism and ophthalmopathy. That source adds: Researchers ran a first-round RT-PCR on the TCR CDR3 using the HTBI primer set.

The rearrangement links TRBV19 to TRBJ1-5; 8 bases map to TRBD1. This specimen was peripheral blood mononuclear cells (PBMCs), taken at new diagnosis, from a patient treated with antithyroid drugs. This TCR was sampled from a woman in her twenties or thirties with Graves disease. The CDR3 DNA sequence: TGTGCCAGTAGTTTTCCCGGACAGGGCATTCAGCCCCAGCATTTT. It codes for CASSFPGQGIQPQHF.